Given below is one T cell receptor beta chain in context. Its antigen remains unknown. Mouse gene names apply. The CDR3 end lies 1 residue beyond the end of the read and is filled in from the germline J gene. The time point denotes: mouse harvest day 7 after allogeneic transplant. Tail vein injection delivered 10^7 T-cell-depleted bone marrow cells and 10^6 splenic CD5+ T cells. Tissues came from B6→BALB/c major-mismatch GVHD mice at day 7 or 14. The repertoire was sequenced with immunoSEQ multiplex PCR; TCRdb's copy has only in-frame clones and lacks some. The repertoire includes about 8,700 clones, 44% of them detected once, and 1.5% sits in the top ten. The entry originates in a study of tissue T cells after allogeneic stem cell transplantation. Overall study findings and caveats: Shared clones across patients were few; motif clustering revealed tissue-specific shared signatures. Alloreactivity or antigen specificity of tissue TCRs was not determined; some clones might be host cells. Only a limited share of tissue TCRs appeared in blood or spleen.

Between the trimmed V and J ends, which lost 1 base and 5 bases, there was a span of 10 bases. The CDR3 has 14 residues. In germline, CDR1 is SNHLY, CDR2 FYNGKV (reference sequence). The chain links TRBV3 to TRBJ2-5; D may match TRBD1 or TRBD2 (5 bases each). Input material: skin. The TCR was taken from a female BALB/c mouse given C57BL/6 T cells with graft-versus-host disease after an allogeneic hematopoietic cell transplant. CDR3 DNA (partial): TGTGCCAGCAGCTTAGGGCGGGGCGGAGACACCCAGTAC. The encoded protein is CASSLGRGGDTQY. The CDR3 reads in full as CASSLGRGGDTQYF.